This T cell receptor beta chain was captured in a study of T cell clonality in common variable immunodeficiency. Study-wide results and caveats: Compared with healthy controls, CVID subjects showed increased TCRbeta clonality, mostly in about a third. Reportedly, TCR beta sequences from common variable immunodeficiency showed fewer deletions and N-nucleotide insertions.

About this clone: Its antigen remains unknown. The sequenced fragment ends 3 residues before the CDR3 boundary, so the rest is inferred from the germline J gene.

The CDR3 totals 15 residues. The V gene end was trimmed by 1 base and the J gene end by 1 base; junction bases not matched to a gene: 2. CDR1 and CDR2 (germline): SGHAT, FQNNGV. For at least one year, all CVID subjects received replacement immunoglobulin. Heparinized whole blood, roughly 5 to 8 ml, came from each donor. Repertoires were generated with immunoSEQ multiplex PCR, while TCRdb's copy carries only in-frame clones and drops some. The sample table sets out roughly 15,000 clones. The clonotype comes from a human donor with common variable immunodeficiency. The sample consisted of peripheral blood mononuclear cells. This chain uses TRBV11-2 with TRBJ2-7, with 9 nucleotides matching TRBD1. CDR3 DNA, as far as it was read: TGTGCCAGCAGCTTAGTGGGACAGGGTTCCTACGAG. It codes for CASSLVGQGSYE. The CDR3, in full, reads CASSLVGQGSYEQYF.